These T cell receptor beta chains were read from a single sample in a study of technical replicates of blood from several donors. Clones were sequenced by immunoSEQ multiplex PCR, and TCRdb holds only the in-frame ones, with some missing. Among more than 55,000 clones listed, roughly nine tenths were seen once. The sequencing input was T cells isolated from PBMCs. The receptors here all came from a human donor in good health. The CDR3 runs from the conserved cysteine through the conserved F or W. D genes are given only for firm matches. Size values are once, few and many counts, or a class for expanded clones, and some rows have none.

>NA|once|TRBJ1-3|TRBV28
TGTGCCAGCACCCCACAATGGGCGCGGGGGTCTGGAAACACCATATATTTT
CASTPQWARGSGNTIYF
>TRBD1|NA|TRBJ2-7|TRBV7-2
TGTGCCAGCAGCTTAACCGGGACAGGGACCTACGAGCAGTACTTC
CASSLTGTGTYEQYF
>NA|NA|TRBJ1-1|TRBV7-9
TGTGCCAGCAAAAGCGGAACCCTAGCTTTCTTT
CASKSGTLAFF
>NA|NA|TRBJ1-2|TRBV5-8
TGTGCCAGCAGCTTTCATGACTATGGCTACACCTTC
CASSFHDYGYTF
>TRBD1|NA|TRBJ1-2|TRBV27
TGTGCCAGCAGTTTTACCGGGACAGGGGATGGCTACACCTTC
CASSFTGTGDGYTF
>TRBD1|NA|TRBJ2-7|TRBV5-4
TGTGCCAGCAGCCCTGGGAGTCTGACAGGGGGAACTACCTACGAGCAGTACTTC
CASSPGSLTGGTTYEQYF
>NA|NA|TRBJ1-2|TRBV7-6
TGTGCCAGCAGCCCCTCAGGGGCACACTATGGCTACACCTTC
CASSPSGAHYGYTF
>NA|once|TRBJ2-7|TRBV6-6
TGTGCCAGCAGCCGGGACATAGTCCGCTCCGAGCAGTACTTC
CASSRDIVRSEQYF
>TRBD2|NA|TRBJ2-7|TRBV4-1
TGCGCCAGCAGCCTCACGACTAGCGGCTACTACGAGCAGTACTTC
CASSLTTSGYYEQYF
>NA|NA|TRBJ2-3|TRBV27
TGTGCCAGCAGTTCACTAGCCCTTGGGGGCACAGATACGCAGTATTTT
CASSSLALGGTDTQYF
>TRBD1|NA|TRBJ2-7|TRBV30
TGTGCCTGGAGTGCAGTTGGACTAAAGGACAGGGCCTACGAGCAGTACTTC
CAWSAVGLKDRAYEQYF
>NA|NA|TRBJ2-7|TRBV7-9
TGTGCCAGCAGCTTAGTTAGCTACGAGCAGTACTTC
CASSLVSYEQYF
>TRBD2|NA|TRBJ2-7|TRBV27
TGTGCCAGCAGTCCCGAGAGCGGGAGGGTCGCCTACGAGCAGTACTTC
CASSPESGRVAYEQYF
>TRBD2|NA|TRBJ2-1|TRBV19
TGTGCCAGTACTCCCTCCCAGCGGGGGTACAATGAGCAGTTCTTC
CASTPSQRGYNEQFF
>NA|NA|TRBJ2-3|TRBV2
TGTGCCAGAGCACGTACAGATACGCAGTATTTT
CARARTDTQYF
>NA|few|TRBJ1-4|TRBV19
TGTGCCAGTAGCCACACCGGGACATTTAATGAAAAACTGTTTTTT
CASSHTGTFNEKLFF
>TRBD1|NA|TRBJ1-2|TRBV6-5
TGTGCCAGCAGTTACCACCAGGGGGCGTTTGATGGCTACACCTTC
CASSYHQGAFDGYTF
>NA|NA|TRBJ1-2|TRBV18
TGTGCCAGCTCACCAGGACAACAGAACTATGGCTACACCTTC
CASSPGQQNYGYTF
>NA|NA|TRBJ1-1|TRBV6-6
TGTGCCAGCACCTCCTGGAACACTGAAGCTTTCTTT
CASTSWNTEAFF
>TRBD1|NA|TRBJ2-7|TRBV15
TGTGCCACCAGCAGACGACCAGGGGGCCGCCTCTACGAGCAGTACTTC
CATSRRPGGRLYEQYF
>TRBD2|NA|TRBJ2-3|TRBV29-1
TGCAGCGTGGACCTTACTAGCGTGCTGTCAGATACGCAGTATTTT
CSVDLTSVLSDTQYF
>NA|NA|TRBJ1-1|TRBV19
TGTGCCAGTAGTAGGACAGCGAAGAACACTGAAGCTTTCTTT
CASSRTAKNTEAFF
>NA|NA|TRBJ1-1|TRBV9
TGTGCCAGCAGCGTAGATTCAGGGAACACTGAAGCTTTCTTT
CASSVDSGNTEAFF
>NA|NA|TRBJ2-3|TRBV7-3
TGTGCCAGCAGTTTCAGCGGAGGGATGGCAGATACGCAGTATTTT
CASSFSGGMADTQYF
>TRBD1|NA|TRBJ2-7|TRBV11-2
TGTGCCAGCAGCCCACCGGACAGGGGCTACGAGCAGTACTTC
CASSPPDRGYEQYF
>NA|NA|TRBJ2-3|TRBV27
TGTGCCAGCAGTTCTCTAGGCACAGATACGCAGTATTTT
CASSSLGTDTQYF
>TRBD2|NA|TRBJ2-1|TRBV9
TGTGCCAGCAGCGTAGAAGGGCTAGCGGGAGGGGATGAGCAGTTCTTC
CASSVEGLAGGDEQFF
>TRBD1|NA|TRBJ2-7|TRBV23-1
TGCGCCAGCAGTCACCTCCGGGACAGCGCCTACGAGCAGTACTTC
CASSHLRDSAYEQYF
>NA|NA|TRBJ2-3|TRBV5-1
TGCGCCAGCAGCCAGGATGCCCCTCCAGGGTCTTCGCAGTATTTT
CASSQDAPPGSSQYF
>NA|NA|TRBJ1-1|TRBV20-1
TGCAGTGCTAGAGAGGACAGCCAAGCTTTCTTT
CSAREDSQAFF
>TRBD1|NA|TRBJ2-5|TRBV28
TGTGCCAGCAGTGATCTTCAGGGGGCCCAAGAGACCCAGTACTTC
CASSDLQGAQETQYF
>TRBD2|NA|TRBJ2-7|TRBV20-1
TGCAGTGCTCGGGAGGGTTACGAGCAGTACTTC
CSAREGYEQYF
>TRBD1|NA|TRBJ1-5|TRBV6-6
TGTGCCAGCAGCCCGGTCGGTGGGACAGGGGGCCAGCCCCAGCATTTT
CASSPVGGTGGQPQHF
>NA|once|TRBJ2-7|TRBV2
TGTGCCAGCAGTGAAGTTCTGGACAGAATGGGTTACGAGCAGTACTTC
CASSEVLDRMGYEQYF
>TRBD2|NA|TRBJ2-1|TRBV19
TGTGCCAGTAGTATGTTGCTAGCGGGGTACAATGAGCAGTTCTTC
CASSMLLAGYNEQFF
>TRBD2|NA|TRBJ2-1|TRBV27
TGTGCCAGCACCGGGGGACTAGCGAGTAACAATGAGCAGTTCTTC
CASTGGLASNNEQFF
>NA|NA|TRBJ1-5|TRBV10-3
TGTGCCATCAGTGAGGTTAGCCAGCCCCAGCATTTT
CAISEVSQPQHF
>NA|few|TRBJ1-1|TRBV5-6
TGTGCCAGCAGCTCCTTCAGGGTAACAGTTGGCACTGAAGCTTTCTTT
CASSSFRVTVGTEAFF
>TRBD1|NA|TRBJ1-1|TRBV10-3
TGTGCCATCAGTGAGTGGGGGACAGGGGGTATCCTGGGGACTGAAGCTTTCTTT
CAISEWGTGGILGTEAFF
>TRBD1|NA|TRBJ1-2|TRBV10-3
TGTGCCATCAGTGACCTCACAGGGGGCATAGCTAACTATGGCTACACCTTC
CAISDLTGGIANYGYTF
>NA|NA|TRBJ2-7|TRBV2
TGTGCCAGCAGTGACAGGGTACACGAGCAGTACTTC
CASSDRVHEQYF
>NA|NA|TRBJ1-5|TRBV2
TGTGCCAGTCGGGCGGGCCGAAATCAGCCCCAGCATTTT
CASRAGRNQPQHF
>NA|NA|TRBJ1-1|TRBV4-3
TGCGCCAGCAGCCAACAGGGAAGGACTGAAGCTTTCTTT
CASSQQGRTEAFF
>NA|NA|TRBJ1-5|TRBV6-5
TGTGCCAGTCGAACAGGGATAATTAGCAATCAGCCCCAGCATTTT
CASRTGIISNQPQHF
>TRBD2|NA|TRBJ2-4|TRBV4-1
TGCGCCAGCAGCCAAAGGGGACTAGCGGCGAACATTCAGTACTTC
CASSQRGLAANIQYF
>TRBD2|NA|TRBJ2-3|TRBV6-4
TGTGCCAGCAGTGTATCGGCGGGAGGCACAGATACGCAGTATTTT
CASSVSAGGTDTQYF
>NA|few|TRBJ1-1|TRBV2
TGTGCCAGCAGTGAACTCCGAGGGTTGAACACTGAAGCTTTCTTT
CASSELRGLNTEAFF
>NA|NA|TRBJ2-7|TRBV11-3
TGTGCCAGCAGCTTAGCCTTCGGTGTATCCTACGAGCAGTACTTC
CASSLAFGVSYEQYF
>TRBD1|NA|TRBJ1-1|TRBV18
TGTGCCAGCTCAAAGACAGGGCAAACTGAAGCTTTCTTT
CASSKTGQTEAFF
>NA|NA|TRBJ1-1|TRBV9
TGTGCCAGCGGCAGGGGCACTGAAGCTTTCTTT
CASGRGTEAFF
>TRBD2|NA|TRBJ2-7|TRBV14
TGTGCCAGCAGCCAAGCAGCGGGGAGCTCCTACGAGCAGTACTTC
CASSQAAGSSYEQYF
>TRBD1|NA|TRBJ1-2|TRBV4-2
TGTGCCAGCAGCCAACAGACAGGGCCTGCTTACTATGGCTACACCTTC
CASSQQTGPAYYGYTF
>NA|NA|TRBJ2-3|TRBV10-3
TGTGCCATCAGTGAATCGGGGAGCACAGATACGCAGTATTTT
CAISESGSTDTQYF
>NA|NA|TRBJ2-1|TRBV15
TGTGCCACCTCAAATTGGCAGTCGTACAATGAGCAGTTCTTC
CATSNWQSYNEQFF
>TRBD2|once|TRBJ2-5|TRBV7-2
TGTGCCAGCAGCTGGGGACTAGCAGAGACCCAGTACTTC
CASSWGLAETQYF
>NA|NA|TRBJ2-5|TRBV5-1
TGCGCCAGCAGCTTGGCCCGACTAGGAGAGACCCAGTACTTC
CASSLARLGETQYF
>TRBD1|NA|TRBJ2-7|TRBV4-2
TGTGCCAGCAGCCAAGGGTTCGGGACAGGGGTTGCCTACGAGCAGTACTTC
CASSQGFGTGVAYEQYF